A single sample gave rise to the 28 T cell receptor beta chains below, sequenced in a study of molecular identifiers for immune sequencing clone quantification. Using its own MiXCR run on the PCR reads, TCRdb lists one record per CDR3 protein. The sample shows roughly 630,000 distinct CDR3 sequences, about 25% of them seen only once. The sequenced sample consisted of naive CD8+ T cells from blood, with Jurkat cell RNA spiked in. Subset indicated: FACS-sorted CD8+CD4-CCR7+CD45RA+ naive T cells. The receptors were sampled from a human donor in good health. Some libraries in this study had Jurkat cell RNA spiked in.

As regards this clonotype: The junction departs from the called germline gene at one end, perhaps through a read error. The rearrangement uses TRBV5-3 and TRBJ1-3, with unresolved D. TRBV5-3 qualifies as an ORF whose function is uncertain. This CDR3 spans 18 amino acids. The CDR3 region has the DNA TGTACCAGAAGCCCGGGCTCCCAACGATCACCCTCTGGAAACACCATATATTTT. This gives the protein CTRSPGSQRSPSGNTIYF.

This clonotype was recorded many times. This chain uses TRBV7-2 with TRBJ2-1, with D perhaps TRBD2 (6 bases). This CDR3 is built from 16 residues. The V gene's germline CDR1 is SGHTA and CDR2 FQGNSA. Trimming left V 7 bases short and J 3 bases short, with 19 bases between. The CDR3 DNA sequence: TGTGCCAGCATCCCCGCCCATAGCGGAGACTACAATGAGCAGTTCTTC. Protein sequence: CASIPAHSGDYNEQFF.

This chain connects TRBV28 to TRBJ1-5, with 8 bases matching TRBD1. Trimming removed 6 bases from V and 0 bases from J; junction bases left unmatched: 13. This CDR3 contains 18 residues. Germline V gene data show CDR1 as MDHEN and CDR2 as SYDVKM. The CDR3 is CASSSAISGTGSNQPQHF. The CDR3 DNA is TGTGCCAGCAGCTCAGCCATCTCCGGGACAGGTAGCAATCAGCCCCAGCATTTT.

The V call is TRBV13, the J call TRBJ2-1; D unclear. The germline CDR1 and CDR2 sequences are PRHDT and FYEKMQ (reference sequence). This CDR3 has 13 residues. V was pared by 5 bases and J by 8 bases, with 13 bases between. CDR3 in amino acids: CASSPTGVDEQFF. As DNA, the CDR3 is TGTGCCAGCAGCCCGACTGGGGTCGATGAGCAGTTCTTC. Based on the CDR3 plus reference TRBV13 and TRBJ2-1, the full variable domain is AAGVIQSPRHLIKEKRETATLKCYPIPRHDTVYWYQQGPGQDPQFLISFYEKMQSDKGSIPDRFSAQQFSDYHSELNMSSLELGDSALYFCASSPTGVDEQFFGPGTRLTVL.

This CDR3 reads CASSLFGTGGYNEQFF. The CDR3 DNA follows: TGTGCCAGCAGCTTATTCGGGACAGGGGGCTACAATGAGCAGTTCTTC. The chain couples TRBV11-2 to TRBJ2-1; 11 bases align to TRBD1. The CDR3 is made up of 16 amino acids. The junction had 3 bases not matched to a gene; V was cut back by 2 bases and J by 3 bases. From germline, CDR1 is SGHAT and CDR2 FQNNGV.

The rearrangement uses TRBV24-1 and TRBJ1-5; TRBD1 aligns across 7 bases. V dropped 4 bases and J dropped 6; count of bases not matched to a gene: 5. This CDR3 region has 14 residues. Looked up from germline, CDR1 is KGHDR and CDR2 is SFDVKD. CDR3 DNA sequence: TGTGCCACCAGTGACTCGACAGGGACTCAGCCCCAGCATTTT. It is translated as CATSDSTGTQPQHF.

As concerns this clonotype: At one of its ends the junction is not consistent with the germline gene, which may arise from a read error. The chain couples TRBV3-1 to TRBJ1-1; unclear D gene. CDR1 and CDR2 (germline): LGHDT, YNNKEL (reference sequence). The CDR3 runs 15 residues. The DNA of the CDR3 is TGTGCCGGCAGCCAAGAAACAGCCCTGAACACTGAAGCTTTCTTT. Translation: CAGSQETALNTEAFF.

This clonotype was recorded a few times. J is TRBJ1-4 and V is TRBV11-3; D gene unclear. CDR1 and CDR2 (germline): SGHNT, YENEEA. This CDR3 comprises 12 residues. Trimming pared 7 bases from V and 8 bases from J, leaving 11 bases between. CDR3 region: CASNRTEEKLFF. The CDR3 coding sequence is TGTGCCAGCAACCGCACAGAAGAAAAACTGTTTTTT.

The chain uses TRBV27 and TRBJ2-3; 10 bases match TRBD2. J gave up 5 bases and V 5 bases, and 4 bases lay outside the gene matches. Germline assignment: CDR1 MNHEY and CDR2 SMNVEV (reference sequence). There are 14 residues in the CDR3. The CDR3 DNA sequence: TGTGCCAGCAGTCCCTGGACTAGCGGAGATACGCAGTATTTT. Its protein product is CASSPWTSGDTQYF.

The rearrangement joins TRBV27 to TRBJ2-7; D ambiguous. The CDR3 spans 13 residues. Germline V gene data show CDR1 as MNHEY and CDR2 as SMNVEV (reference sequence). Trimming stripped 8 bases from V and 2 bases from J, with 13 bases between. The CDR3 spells CASGRGRTYEQYF. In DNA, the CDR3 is TGTGCCAGCGGTCGAGGACGAACCTACGAGCAGTACTTC.

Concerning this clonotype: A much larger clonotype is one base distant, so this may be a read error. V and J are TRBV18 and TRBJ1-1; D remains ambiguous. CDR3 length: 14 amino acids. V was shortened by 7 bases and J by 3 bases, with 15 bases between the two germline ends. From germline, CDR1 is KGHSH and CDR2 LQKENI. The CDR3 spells CASLSSFPDTEAFF. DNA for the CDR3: TGTGCCAGCTTATCCTCGTTCCCGGACACTGAAGCTTTCTTT.

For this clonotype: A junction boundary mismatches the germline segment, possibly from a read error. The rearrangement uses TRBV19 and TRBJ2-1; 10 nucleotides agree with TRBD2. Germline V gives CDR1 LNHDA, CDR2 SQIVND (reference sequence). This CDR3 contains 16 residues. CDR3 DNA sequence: TGTGCCAGTAGTCCCGCTAGCGGGAGCTCCTGCAATGAGCAGTTCTTC. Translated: CASSPASGSSCNEQFF.

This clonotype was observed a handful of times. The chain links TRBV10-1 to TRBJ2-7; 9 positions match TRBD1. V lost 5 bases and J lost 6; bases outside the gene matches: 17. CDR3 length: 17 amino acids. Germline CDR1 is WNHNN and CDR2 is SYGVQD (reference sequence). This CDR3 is CASSWRTGAHLGCEQYF. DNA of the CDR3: TGCGCCAGCAGTTGGAGGACAGGGGCCCACCTAGGGTGCGAGCAGTACTTC.

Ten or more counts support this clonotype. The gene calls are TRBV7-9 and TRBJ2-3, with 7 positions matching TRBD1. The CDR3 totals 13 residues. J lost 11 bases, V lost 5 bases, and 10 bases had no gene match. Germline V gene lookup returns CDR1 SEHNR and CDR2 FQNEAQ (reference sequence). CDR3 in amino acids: CASSDRDSSGQYF. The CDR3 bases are TGTGCCAGCAGCGATCGGGACAGCTCAGGGCAGTATTTT. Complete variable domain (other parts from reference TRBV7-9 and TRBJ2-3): DTGVSQNPRHKITKRGQNVTFRCDPISEHNRLYWYRQTLGQGPEFLTYFQNEAQLEKSRLLSDRFSAERPKGSFSTLEIQRTEQGDSAMYLCASSDRDSSGQYFGPGTRLTVL.

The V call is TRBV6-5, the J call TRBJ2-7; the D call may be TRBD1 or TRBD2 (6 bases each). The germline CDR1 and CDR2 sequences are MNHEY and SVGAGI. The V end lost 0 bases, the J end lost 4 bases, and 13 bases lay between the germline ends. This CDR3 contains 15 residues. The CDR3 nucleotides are TGTGCCAGCAGTTACTCTGTGGGGGGCCGGTACGAGCAGTACTTC. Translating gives CASSYSVGGRYEQYF.

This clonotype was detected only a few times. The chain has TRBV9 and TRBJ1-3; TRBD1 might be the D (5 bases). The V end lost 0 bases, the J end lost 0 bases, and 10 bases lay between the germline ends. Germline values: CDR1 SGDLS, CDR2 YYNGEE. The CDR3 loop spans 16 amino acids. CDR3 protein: CASSVGAGASGNTIYF. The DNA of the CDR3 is TGTGCCAGCAGCGTAGGGGCCGGGGCCTCTGGAAACACCATATATTTT. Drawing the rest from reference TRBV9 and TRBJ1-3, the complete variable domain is DSGVTQTPKHLITATGQRVTLRCSPRSGDLSVYWYQQSLDQGLQFLIQYYNGEERAKGNILERFSAQQFPDLHSELNLSSLELGDSALYFCASSVGAGASGNTIYFGEGSWLTVV.

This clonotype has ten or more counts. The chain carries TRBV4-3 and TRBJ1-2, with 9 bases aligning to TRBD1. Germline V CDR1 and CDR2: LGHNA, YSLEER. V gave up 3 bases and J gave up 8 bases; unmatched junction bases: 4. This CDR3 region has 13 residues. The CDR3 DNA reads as TGCGCCAGCAGCCAGGACAGGGGAAACGGCTACACCTTC. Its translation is CASSQDRGNGYTF.

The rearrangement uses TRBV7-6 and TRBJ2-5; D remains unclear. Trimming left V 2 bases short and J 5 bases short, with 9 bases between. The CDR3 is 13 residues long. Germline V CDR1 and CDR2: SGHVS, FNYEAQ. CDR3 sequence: CASSLYHPETQYF. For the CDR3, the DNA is TGTGCCAGCAGCTTATATCACCCGGAGACCCAGTACTTC.

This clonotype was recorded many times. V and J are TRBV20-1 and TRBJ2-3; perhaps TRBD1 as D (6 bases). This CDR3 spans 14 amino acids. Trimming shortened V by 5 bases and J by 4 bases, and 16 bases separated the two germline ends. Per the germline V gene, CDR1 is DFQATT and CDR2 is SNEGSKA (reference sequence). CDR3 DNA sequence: TGCAGTGCTCCCAATGAGGGGGAGTCAGATACGCAGTATTTT. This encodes CSAPNEGESDTQYF.

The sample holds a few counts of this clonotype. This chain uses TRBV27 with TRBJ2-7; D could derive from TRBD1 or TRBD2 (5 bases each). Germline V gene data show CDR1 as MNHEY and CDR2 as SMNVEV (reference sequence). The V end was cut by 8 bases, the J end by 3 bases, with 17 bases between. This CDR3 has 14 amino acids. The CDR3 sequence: CASSWGPQYYEQYF. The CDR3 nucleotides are TGTGCCAGCTCCTGGGGACCGCAGTACTACGAGCAGTACTTC.

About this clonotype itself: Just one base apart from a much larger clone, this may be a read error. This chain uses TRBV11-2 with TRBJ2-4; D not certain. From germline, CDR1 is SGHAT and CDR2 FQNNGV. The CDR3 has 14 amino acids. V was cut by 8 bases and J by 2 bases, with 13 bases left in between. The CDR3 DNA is TGTGCCAGCTCCCAGGCCTTAACCAAAAACATTCAGTACTTC. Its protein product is CASSQALTKNIQYF.

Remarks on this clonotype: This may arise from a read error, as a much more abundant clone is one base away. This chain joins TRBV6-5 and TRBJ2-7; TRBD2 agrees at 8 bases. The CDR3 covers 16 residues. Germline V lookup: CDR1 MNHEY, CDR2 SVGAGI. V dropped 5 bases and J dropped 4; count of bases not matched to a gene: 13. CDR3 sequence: CASSPLPRLAPYEQYF. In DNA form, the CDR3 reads TGTGCCAGCAGTCCTCTCCCCCGACTAGCGCCGTACGAGCAGTACTTC.

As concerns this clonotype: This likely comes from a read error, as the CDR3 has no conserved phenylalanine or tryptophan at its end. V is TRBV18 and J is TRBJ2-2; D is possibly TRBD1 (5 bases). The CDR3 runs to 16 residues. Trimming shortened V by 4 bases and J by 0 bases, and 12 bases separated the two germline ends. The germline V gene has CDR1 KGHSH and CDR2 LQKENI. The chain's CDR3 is CASSQDSTPNTGELFS. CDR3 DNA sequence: TGTGCCAGCTCACAAGACAGCACTCCGAACACCGGGGAGCTGTTTTCT.

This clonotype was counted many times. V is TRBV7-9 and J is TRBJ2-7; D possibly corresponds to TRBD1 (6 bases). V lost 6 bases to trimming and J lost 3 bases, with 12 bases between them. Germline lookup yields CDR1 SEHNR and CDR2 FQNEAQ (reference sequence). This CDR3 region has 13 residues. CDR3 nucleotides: TGTGCCAGCAGGGGTAGGACAGTCTACGAGCAGTACTTC. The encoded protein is CASRGRTVYEQYF.

The CDR3 sequence is CAWSAVDVSEQYF. CDR3 in DNA: TGTGCCTGGAGTGCAGTGGACGTCTCCGAGCAGTACTTC. The chain uses TRBV30 and TRBJ2-7; D remains unclear. Trimming cost V 1 base and J 6 bases, with 13 bases left between them. The germline CDR1 and CDR2 sequences are GTSNPN and SVGIG (reference sequence). This CDR3 is 13 amino acids long. The full variable domain, with the rest looked up from reference TRBV30 and TRBJ2-7, is SQTIHQWPATLVQPVGSPLSLECTVEGTSNPNLYWYRQAAGRGLQLLFYSVGIGQISSEVPQNLSASRPQDRQFILSSKKLLLSDSGFYLCAWSAVDVSEQYFGPGTRLTVT.

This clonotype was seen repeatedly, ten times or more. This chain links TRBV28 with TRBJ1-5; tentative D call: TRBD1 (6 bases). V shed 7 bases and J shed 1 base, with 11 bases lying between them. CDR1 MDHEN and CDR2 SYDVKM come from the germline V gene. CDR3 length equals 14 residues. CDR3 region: CASIPQGSNQPQHF. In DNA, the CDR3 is TGTGCCAGCATTCCACAGGGCAGCAATCAGCCCCAGCATTTT.

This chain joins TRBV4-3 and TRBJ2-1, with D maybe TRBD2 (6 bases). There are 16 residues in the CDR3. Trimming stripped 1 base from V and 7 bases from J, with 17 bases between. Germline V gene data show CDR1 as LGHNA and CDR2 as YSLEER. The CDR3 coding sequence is TGCGCCAGCAGCCAAGTCGTGAGGGTCGGGGGTAATGAGCAGTTCTTC. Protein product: CASSQVVRVGGNEQFF.

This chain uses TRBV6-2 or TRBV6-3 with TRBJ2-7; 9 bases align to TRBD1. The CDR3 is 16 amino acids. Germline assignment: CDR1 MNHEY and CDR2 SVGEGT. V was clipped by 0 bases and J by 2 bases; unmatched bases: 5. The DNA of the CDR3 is TGTGCCAGCAGTTACTCGCGAACAGGGGGCCCCTACGAGCAGTACTTC. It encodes CASSYSRTGGPYEQYF.